One sample yielded the 6 T cell receptor beta chains listed below, sequenced in a study of CD8 T cells in ankylosing spondylitis (dated by TCRdb to about 2017). Receptors were amplified or captured by 5' RACE. Sequencing relied on an Illumina HiSeq 2500. TCRdb redid the processing of the public reads, applying fastp at Q25 and MiXCR, and retained in-frame beta chains. CDR3 protein sequences are deduplicated, and each keeps its most common genes and DNA. The sample table shows about 90,000 distinct CDR3 sequences, and 27% are seen once. Of the sample, around 59% is held by the ten largest clones. Input material: blood, either unsorted or a sorted T cell fraction (not recorded which). These receptors were collected from a male donor with ankylosing spondylitis or in good health (not recorded which).

The chain combines TRBV29-1 with TRBJ1-5; maybe TRBD1 (5 bases). The V gene lost 6 bases and the J gene lost 3 bases, with 12 bases spanning the gap. From germline, CDR1 is SQVTM and CDR2 ANQGSEA. This CDR3 comprises 13 residues. CDR3 DNA: TGCAGCGTGTGGGACGGGATCAATCAGCCCCAGCATTTT. Protein: CSVWDGINQPQHF.

Written as DNA, the CDR3 is TGCAGTGCTAGGGAGGGGGGCGGTGAAGCTTTCTTT. Amino acid sequence: CSAREGGGEAFF. V is TRBV20-1 and J is TRBJ1-1; possibly TRBD1 for D (6 bases). V lost 3 bases to trimming and J lost 7 bases, with 12 bases between them. In germline, CDR1 is DFQATT, CDR2 SNEGSKA (reference sequence). The CDR3 totals 12 residues.

This clonotype has just a few counts. V is TRBV7-9 and J is TRBJ1-6; tentatively, D is TRBD1 (5 bases). CDR1 and CDR2 from the germline V gene are SEHNR and FQNEAQ (reference sequence). The CDR3 runs 14 residues. Trimming pared 4 bases from V and 8 bases from J, leaving 12 bases between. CDR3 in amino acids: CASSSRGVHSPLHF. Here the CDR3 DNA reads TGTGCCAGCAGCTCGAGAGGGGTTCATTCACCCCTCCACTTT.

The chain couples TRBV5-5 to TRBJ1-1; D ambiguous. CDR3 length equals 14 residues. Per germline, CDR1 SGHKS and CDR2 YYEKEE (reference sequence). V shed 0 bases and J shed 4 bases, with 10 bases lying between them. The CDR3 coding sequence is TGTGCCAGCAGCTTGGTTTGGACCAGCACTGAAGCTTTCTTT. Translated: CASSLVWTSTEAFF.

This clonotype turned up a few times. The chain has TRBV5-1 and TRBJ2-7; possible D gene TRBD1, 6 bases. The CDR3 totals 13 residues. V lost 3 bases and J 7 bases, leaving 14 bases between the germline ends. CDR1 and CDR2 from the germline V gene are SGHRS and YFSETQ. DNA for the CDR3: TGCGCCAGCAGCTCCCCAGGGGCAGGTGAGCAGTACTTC. Its protein is CASSSPGAGEQYF.

This chain uses TRBV5-1 with TRBJ2-1; weak D call: TRBD2 (5 bases). V was cut by 4 bases and J by 6 bases, with 14 bases left in between. The germline V gene has CDR1 SGHRS and CDR2 YFSETQ. The CDR3 spans 14 residues. CDR3 residues: CASSREGSPNEQFF. In DNA, the CDR3 is TGCGCCAGCAGCCGAGAGGGTTCCCCCAATGAGCAGTTCTTC. The whole variable domain, filled in from reference TRBV5-1 and TRBJ2-1, reads KAGVTQTPRYLIKTRGQQVTLSCSPISGHRSVSWYQQTPGQGLQFLFEYFSETQRNKGNFPGRFSGRQFSNSRSEMNVSTLELGDSALYLCASSREGSPNEQFFGPGTRLTVL.